The rows below give T cell receptor beta chains drawn from one sample of a study of shared clonotypes between healthy human individuals. TCRdb keeps only in-frame clones here, not all; method: immunoSEQ multiplex PCR. The sample lists more than 2 million clones; 85% to 95% were seen once. The sequenced sample consisted of naive CD4+ T cells sorted from blood. These receptors all stem from a man aged 18 to 29 in good health. The CDR3 runs from the conserved cysteine through the conserved F or W. The D gene is left open where the match is weak. A row's size may be missing; if present it is once, few, many or a size class.

J	length	size	D	V	DNA	CDR3
TRBJ2-1	16	-	TRBD2	TRBV10-3	TGTGCCATCAGTGAGCTTAGCGGGGGGGCTTGGAATGAGCAGTTCTTC	CAISELSGGAWNEQFF
TRBJ2-1	14	-	-	TRBV7-2	TGTGCCAGCAGCTTAGCTCAGGGGGGTTTTGCGCAGTTCTTC	CASSLAQGGFAQFF
TRBJ2-3	18	-	TRBD2	TRBV9	TGTGCCAGCAGCGTAGCACTAGCGGGGGGCCGGGGCACAGATACGCAGTATTTT	CASSVALAGGRGTDTQYF
TRBJ2-5	14	few	-	TRBV9	TGTGCCAGCAGCGTAGGAGGTACCCAAGAGACCCAGTACTTC	CASSVGGTQETQYF
TRBJ2-3	18	-	-	TRBV12-2	TGTGCAAGTCGCTCCCGAACCAGGGGCGTGAGGCGCACAGATACGCAGTATTTT	CASRSRTRGVRRTDTQYF
TRBJ1-1	14	-	-	TRBV6-1	TGTGCCAGCAGTTCTGGGACGGTAAACACTGAAGCTTTCTTT	CASSSGTVNTEAFF
TRBJ2-5	15	-	TRBD2	TRBV10-3	TGTGCCATCAGGAGGACTAGCGGCCAGCAAGAGACCCAGTACTTC	CAIRRTSGQQETQYF
TRBJ1-2	12	-	-	TRBV15	TGTGCCACCAGTACAGCTAACTATGGCTACACCTTC	CATSTANYGYTF
TRBJ1-1	13	-	-	TRBV6-1	TGTGCCAGCAGCCACCAGGGGAACACTGAAGCTTTCTTT	CASSHQGNTEAFF
TRBJ2-7	15	-	TRBD1	TRBV10-3	TGTGCCATCAAAACGGGACAGGGGGCTTTAGACGAGCAGTACTTC	CAIKTGQGALDEQYF
TRBJ1-5	17	-	TRBD1	TRBV28	TGTGCCAGCAGGGGACAGGGGGCCTGGGGGAGCAATCAGCCCCAGCATTTT	CASRGQGAWGSNQPQHF
TRBJ2-2	13	once	-	TRBV5-8	TGTGCCAGGAGTAGGTCGAACACCGGGGAGCTGTTTTTT	CARSRSNTGELFF
TRBJ1-1	15	-	TRBD1	TRBV5-1	TGCGCCAGCCGCCCCGGACAGGGGTCGGGCACTGAAGCTTTCTTT	CASRPGQGSGTEAFF
TRBJ2-2	12	-	-	TRBV30	TGTGCCTGGAGTGTTAGCACCGGGGAGCTGTTTTTT	CAWSVSTGELFF
TRBJ1-6	15	-	-	TRBV9	TGTGCCAGCAGCGTAGCGGGGGGGAGTAATTCACCCCTCCACTTT	CASSVAGGSNSPLHF
TRBJ2-1	18	-	TRBD2	TRBV11-2	TGTGCCAGCAGCGGCCTTATGGCGGGAGCCCCTAGGTCGAATGAGCAGTTCTTC	CASSGLMAGAPRSNEQFF
TRBJ2-7	14	-	TRBD2	TRBV25-1	TGTGCCAGCAGTGAACCCGGGACTATCTACGAGCAGTACTTC	CASSEPGTIYEQYF